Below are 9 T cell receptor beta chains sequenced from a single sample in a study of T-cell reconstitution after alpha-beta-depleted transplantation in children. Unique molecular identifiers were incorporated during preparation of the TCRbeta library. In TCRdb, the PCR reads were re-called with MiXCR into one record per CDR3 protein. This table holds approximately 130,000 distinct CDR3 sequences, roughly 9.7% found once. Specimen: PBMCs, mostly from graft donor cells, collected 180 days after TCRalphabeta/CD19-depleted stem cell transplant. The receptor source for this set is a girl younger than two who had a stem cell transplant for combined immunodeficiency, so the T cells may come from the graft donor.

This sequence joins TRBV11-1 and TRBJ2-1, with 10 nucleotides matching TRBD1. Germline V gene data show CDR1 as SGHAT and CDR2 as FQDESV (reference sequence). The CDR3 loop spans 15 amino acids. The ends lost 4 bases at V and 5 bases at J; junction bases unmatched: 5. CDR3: CASSSAGTGDNEQFF. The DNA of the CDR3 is TGTGCCAGCAGCTCAGCCGGGACAGGGGACAATGAGCAGTTCTTC.

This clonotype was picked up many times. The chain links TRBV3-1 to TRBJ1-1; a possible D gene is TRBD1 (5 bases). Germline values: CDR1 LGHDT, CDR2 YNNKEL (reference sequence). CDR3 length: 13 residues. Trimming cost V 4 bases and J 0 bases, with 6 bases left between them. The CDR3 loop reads CASSRQLNTEAFF. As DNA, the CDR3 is TGTGCCAGCAGCCGACAGCTGAACACTGAAGCTTTCTTT.

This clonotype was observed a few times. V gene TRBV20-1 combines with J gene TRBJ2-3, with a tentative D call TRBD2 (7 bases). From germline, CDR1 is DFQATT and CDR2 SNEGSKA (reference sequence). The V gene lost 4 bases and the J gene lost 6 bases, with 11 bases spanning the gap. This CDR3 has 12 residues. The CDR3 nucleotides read TGCAGTGCTAACGGGGGGCGCGATACGCAGTATTTT. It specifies CSANGGRDTQYF.

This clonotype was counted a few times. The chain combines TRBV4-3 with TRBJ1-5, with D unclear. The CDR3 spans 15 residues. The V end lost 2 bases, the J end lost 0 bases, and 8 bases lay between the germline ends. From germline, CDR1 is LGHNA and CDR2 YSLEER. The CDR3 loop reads CASSQQVYSNQPQHF. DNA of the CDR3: TGCGCCAGCAGCCAACAGGTTTATAGCAATCAGCCCCAGCATTTT.

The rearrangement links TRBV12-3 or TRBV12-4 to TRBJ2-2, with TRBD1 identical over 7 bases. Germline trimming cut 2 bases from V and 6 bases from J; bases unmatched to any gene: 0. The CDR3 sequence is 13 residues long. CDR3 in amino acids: CASSLQGAGELFF. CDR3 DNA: TGTGCCAGCAGTTTACAGGGGGCCGGGGAGCTGTTTTTT.

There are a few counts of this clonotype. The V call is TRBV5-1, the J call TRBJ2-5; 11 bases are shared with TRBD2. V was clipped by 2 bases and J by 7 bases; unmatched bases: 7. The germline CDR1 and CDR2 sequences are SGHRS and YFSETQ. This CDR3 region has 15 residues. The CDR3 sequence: CASSFGTSGAGTQYF. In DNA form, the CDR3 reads TGCGCCAGCAGCTTTGGGACTAGCGGAGCCGGGACCCAGTACTTC.

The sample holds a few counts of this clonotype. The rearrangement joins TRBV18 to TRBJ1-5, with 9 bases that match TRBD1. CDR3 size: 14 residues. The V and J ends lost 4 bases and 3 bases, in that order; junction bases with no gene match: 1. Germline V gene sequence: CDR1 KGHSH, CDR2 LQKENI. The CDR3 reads CASSRTGDNQPQHF. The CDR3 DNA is TGTGCCAGCTCACGGACAGGGGACAATCAGCCCCAGCATTTT.

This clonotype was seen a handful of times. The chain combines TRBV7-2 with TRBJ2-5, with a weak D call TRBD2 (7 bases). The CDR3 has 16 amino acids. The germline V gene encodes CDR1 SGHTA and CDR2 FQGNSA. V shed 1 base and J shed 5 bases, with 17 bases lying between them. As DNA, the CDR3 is TGTGCCAGCAGCTTAGGCAGGGAGGGGGTATGGGAGACCCAGTACTTC. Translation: CASSLGREGVWETQYF.

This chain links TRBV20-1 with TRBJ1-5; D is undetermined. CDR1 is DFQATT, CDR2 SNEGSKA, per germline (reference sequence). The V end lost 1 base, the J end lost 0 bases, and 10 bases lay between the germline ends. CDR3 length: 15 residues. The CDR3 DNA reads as TGCAGTGCTAGAGTGCCTGGGTATAGCAATCAGCCCCAGCATTTT. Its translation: CSARVPGYSNQPQHF.